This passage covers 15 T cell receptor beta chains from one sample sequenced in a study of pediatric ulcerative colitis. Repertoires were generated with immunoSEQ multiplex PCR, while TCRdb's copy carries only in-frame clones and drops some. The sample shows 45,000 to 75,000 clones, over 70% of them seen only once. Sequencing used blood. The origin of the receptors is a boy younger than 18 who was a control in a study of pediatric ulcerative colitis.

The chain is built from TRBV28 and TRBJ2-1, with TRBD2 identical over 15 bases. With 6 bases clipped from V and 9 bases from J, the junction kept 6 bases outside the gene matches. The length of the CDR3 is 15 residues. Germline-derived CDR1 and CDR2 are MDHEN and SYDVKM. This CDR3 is CASSPGLAGGGEQFF. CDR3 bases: TGTGCCAGCAGCCCGGGACTAGCGGGGGGTGGTGAGCAGTTCTTC. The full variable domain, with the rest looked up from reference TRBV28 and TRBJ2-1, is DVKVTQSSRYLVKRTGEKVFLECVQDMDHENMFWYRQDPGLGLRLIYFSYDVKMKEKGDIPEGYSVSREKKERFSLILESASTNQTSMYLCASSPGLAGGGEQFFGPGTRLTVL.

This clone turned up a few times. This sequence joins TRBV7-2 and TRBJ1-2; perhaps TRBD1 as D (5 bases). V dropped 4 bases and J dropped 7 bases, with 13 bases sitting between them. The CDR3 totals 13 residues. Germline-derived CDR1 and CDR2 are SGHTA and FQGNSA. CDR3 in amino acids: CASSSRVMGGYTF. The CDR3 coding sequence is TGTGCCAGCAGCTCCAGGGTAATGGGTGGCTACACCTTC.

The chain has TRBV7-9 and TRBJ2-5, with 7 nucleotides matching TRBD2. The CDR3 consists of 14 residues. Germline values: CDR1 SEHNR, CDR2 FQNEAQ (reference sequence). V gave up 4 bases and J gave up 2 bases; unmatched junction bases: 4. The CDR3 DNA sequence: TGTGCCAGCAGCTCCGTGGGGGGGCAAGAGACCCAGTACTTC. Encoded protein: CASSSVGGQETQYF.

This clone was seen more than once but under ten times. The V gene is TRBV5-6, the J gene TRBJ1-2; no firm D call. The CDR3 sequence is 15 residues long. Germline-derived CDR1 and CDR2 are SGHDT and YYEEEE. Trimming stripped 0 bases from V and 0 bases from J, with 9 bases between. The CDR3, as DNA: TGTGCCAGCAGCTTGGGAGGATACGCTAACTATGGCTACACCTTC. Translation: CASSLGGYANYGYTF.

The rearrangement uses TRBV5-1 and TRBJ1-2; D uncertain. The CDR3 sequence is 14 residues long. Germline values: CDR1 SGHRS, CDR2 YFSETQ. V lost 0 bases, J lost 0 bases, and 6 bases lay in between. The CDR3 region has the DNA TGCGCCAGCAGCTTGGTAGTAGCTAACTATGGCTACACCTTC. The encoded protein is CASSLVVANYGYTF.

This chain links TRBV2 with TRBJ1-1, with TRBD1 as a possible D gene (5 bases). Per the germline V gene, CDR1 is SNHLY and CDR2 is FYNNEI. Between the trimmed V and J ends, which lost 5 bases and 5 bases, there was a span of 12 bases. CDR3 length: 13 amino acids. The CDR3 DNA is TGTGCCAGCAGTAGGGGCCTGACGACTGAAGCTTTCTTT. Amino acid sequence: CASSRGLTTEAFF.

Here the CDR3 reads CASSERTGPSGNTIYF. CDR3 sequence (DNA): TGTGCCAGCAGTGAAAGGACAGGGCCCTCTGGAAACACCATATATTTT. The rearrangement uses TRBV6-1 and TRBJ1-3; 8 bases match TRBD1. The CDR3 runs 16 residues. CDR1 is MNHNS and CDR2 is SASEGT in the germline V gene. Trimming at V came to 2 bases and at J to 0 bases, leaving 3 bases not matched to a gene.

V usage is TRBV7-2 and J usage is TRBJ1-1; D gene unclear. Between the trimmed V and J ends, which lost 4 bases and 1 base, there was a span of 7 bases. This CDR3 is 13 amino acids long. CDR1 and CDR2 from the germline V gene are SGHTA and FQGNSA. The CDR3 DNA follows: TGTGCCAGCAGCTCCGGACCGAACACTGAAGCTTTCTTT. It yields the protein CASSSGPNTEAFF.

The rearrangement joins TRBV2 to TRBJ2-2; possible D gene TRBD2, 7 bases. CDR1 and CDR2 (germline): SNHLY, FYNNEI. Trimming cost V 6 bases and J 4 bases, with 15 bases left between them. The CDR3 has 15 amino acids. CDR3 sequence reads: CASRDRTGGTGELFF. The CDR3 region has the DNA TGTGCCAGCAGAGACAGGACGGGAGGCACCGGGGAGCTGTTTTTT.

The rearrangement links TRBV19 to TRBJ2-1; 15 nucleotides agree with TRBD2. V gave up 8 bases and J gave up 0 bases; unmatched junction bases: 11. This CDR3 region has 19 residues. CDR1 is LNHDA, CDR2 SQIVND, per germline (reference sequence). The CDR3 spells CASHGAGTSGRTSYNEQFF. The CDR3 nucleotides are TGTGCCAGTCACGGGGCCGGGACTAGCGGGAGGACCTCCTACAATGAGCAGTTCTTC.

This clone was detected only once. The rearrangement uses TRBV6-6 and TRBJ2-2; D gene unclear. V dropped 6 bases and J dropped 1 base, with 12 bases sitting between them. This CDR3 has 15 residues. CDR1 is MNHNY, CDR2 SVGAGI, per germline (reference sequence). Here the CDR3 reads CASRVLDGNTGELFF. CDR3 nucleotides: TGTGCCAGCAGGGTACTGGACGGGAACACCGGGGAGCTGTTTTTT.

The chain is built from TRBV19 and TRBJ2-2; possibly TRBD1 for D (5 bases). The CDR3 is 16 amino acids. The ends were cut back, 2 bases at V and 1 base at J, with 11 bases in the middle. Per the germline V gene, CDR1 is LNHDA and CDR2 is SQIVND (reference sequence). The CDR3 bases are TGTGCCAGTAGTATAAAGTGGGGCCTGAACACCGGGGAGCTGTTTTTT. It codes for CASSIKWGLNTGELFF.

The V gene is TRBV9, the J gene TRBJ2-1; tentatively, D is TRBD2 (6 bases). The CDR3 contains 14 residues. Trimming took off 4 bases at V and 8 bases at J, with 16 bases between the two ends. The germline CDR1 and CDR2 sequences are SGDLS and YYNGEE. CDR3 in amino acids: CASSRRTKVHEQFF. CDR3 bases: TGTGCCAGCAGCAGGAGGACTAAGGTTCATGAGCAGTTCTTC.

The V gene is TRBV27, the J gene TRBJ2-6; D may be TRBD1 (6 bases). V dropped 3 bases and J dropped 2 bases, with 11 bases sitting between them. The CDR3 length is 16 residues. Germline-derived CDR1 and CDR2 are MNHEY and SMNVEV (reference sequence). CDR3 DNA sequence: TGTGCCAGCAGTTTCGCCAGGGGAACTGGGGCCAACGTCCTGACTTTC. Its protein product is CASSFARGTGANVLTF.

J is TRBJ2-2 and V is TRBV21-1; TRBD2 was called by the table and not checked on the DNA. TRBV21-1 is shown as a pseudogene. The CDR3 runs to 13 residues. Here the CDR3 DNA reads TGTGCCAGCAGCAACGCGGAGGTGCGGGAGCTGTTTTTT. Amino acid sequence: CASSNAEVRELFF.